This T cell receptor beta chain came from a study of cytomegalovirus exposure and HLA in healthy donors (dated by TCRdb to 2015 to 2018). With regard to the full study: In an earlier analysis of 587 of the donors, 276 Gb of sequence data and 120 million or so unique TCR beta sequences from roughly 180 million T cells were reported. Both class I and class II loci were covered by HLA typing, at four-digit resolution. Across about 370 genotyped donors of the cohort, an average of about 250,000 unique TCR beta nucleotide sequences per donor were sequenced, and about a sixth of those sequences were non-productive. A later analysis re-examined previously published TCR beta repertoires from 610 or so donors and added high-resolution HLA genotyping to investigate patterns of TCR occurrence. A later genetic analysis used genome-wide SNP genotypes for about 65% of the roughly 670 donors, treating that subset as a discovery cohort. Typing coverage differed by locus: A, B, C, DRB1 and DQB1 were typed in roughly 629-640 donors, DQA1 in about 510, DPA1 in some 600, and DPB1 in 450 to 490. Of the 300 to 500 genotyped donors, less than 90% were placed in the genetic ancestry cluster associated with self-reported Caucasian donors. An earlier analysis of some 600 of the donors applied high-throughput TCR beta sequencing to assess whether each TCR beta V gene segment acted as functional or pseudogenic. Alongside the repertoire data, information on donor age, sex, ethnicity and CMV serostatus was compiled. Four to six DR-DQ haplotypes were handled as single units for association and clustering, since linkage in the cohort was strong. The study aimed to test whether cataloging public T cell receptors could reveal signatures of past pathogen exposure. In addition to the first cohort of 650 to 800 subjects, a separate validation cohort of over 90 different subjects was used. The study profiled the T cell repertoires of 550 to 700 subjects by immunosequencing and related them to cytomegalovirus serostatus. Roughly 300 gigabases of sequencing data and some 85 million unique TCR sequences were included in an early release covering roughly 600 HLA-typed donors. The study combined high-throughput TCR immunosequencing, statistical association of individual TCRs with disease status, and machine learning to predict cytomegalovirus infection status. Every repertoire in the discovery cohort had been generated on one and the same sequencing platform. Rather than using new phenotypic data, the later analysis identified candidate immune exposures from TCR beta sequences and from how often those sequences occurred across donors.

The cohort was made up of under 800 healthy bone marrow donors. At the time of sampling, all cohort members were nominally healthy, though unrecorded immune exposures were likely present. The donor tested CMV seronegative and was one of the 352 seronegative cohort members. A peripheral blood sample was provided by each donor, and peripheral blood mononuclear cells were used for TCR beta sequencing. The Qiagen DNeasy Blood Extraction Kit was used to extract genomic DNA from the blood cell samples. Study-wide conclusions, independent of this receptor: Strong co-occurrence of HLA alleles, especially DR and DQ, made assigning TCR associations to individual alleles difficult. The classifier was reported to diagnose cytomegalovirus status with high specificity and sensitivity in both the original cohort and the validation cohort. Approximately 16 rarely observed V segments, including chromosome 9 orphons, were excluded from the earlier analysis of some 590 of the donors because counts were too low. Sequencing depth was assumed to be roughly uniform across donors in the presence/absence analyses, though that assumption may not hold. A few of the identified cytomegalovirus-associated TCR beta chains were confirmed in vitro to be specific for cytomegalovirus antigens. A further reported finding was that TCR beta sequences accurately predicted the HLA-A and HLA-B alleles for most subjects in the first cohort. In a later analysis, TCR association rates were found to vary across HLA loci, with the most associated TCRs seen for DRB1 alleles and the fewest for HLA-C alleles. Because some donors lacked HLA typing at each locus, the association tests relied only on the typed subset. In a later analysis, most CMV-associated TCR beta chains were found to appear HLA-restricted, with HLA associations seemingly driven largely by CMV exposure. The authors suggested that the approach could potentially be extended to other disease states and immunological phenotypes. Most TCR sequences were seen in very few donors, while some public TCRs were found in many individuals. In a later analysis, HLA-associated TCR beta chains showed more clonal expansion and lower generation probabilities than non-associated chains that were equally common. Correlated functional status among segregating V segments might reflect linkage disequilibrium, but an unknown experimental factor could not be ruled out. In an earlier analysis of fewer than 750 of the donors, most TCR beta V segments were observed in productive rearrangements about 87% or about 30% of the time, broadly matching IMGT annotations. In a later genetic analysis, fewer N-insertions in productive TCRs were reported among donors in an Asian-associated ancestry cluster than the roughly 700-donor mean. A group of highly shared sequence variants was considered likely to be a technical artifact of the sequencing pipeline. Several of the top co-occurrence clusters appeared to be linked to parvovirus B19, influenza, CMV and Epstein-Barr virus, according to a later analysis. In a later genetic analysis, a missense DCLRE1C variant was associated with V-gene and J-gene trimming of TCR beta chains, and the association was replicated in an independent cohort. For the cohort, immune exposure information was limited to CMV serostatus. At a false discovery rate of 0.05, a later analysis linked about 16,000 TCR beta sequences to specific HLA alleles. A total of 150 or so TCR beta chains were listed by the study as associated with cytomegalovirus. The cohort was sequenced for TCR beta chains only, and without alpha or paired-chain data the features that could be detected were limited.

Preparation of the library involved the immunoSEQ multiplex PCR assay. A mixture of 60 forward primers for TCR Vbeta segments and 13 reverse primers for TCR Jbeta segments was used in the multiplex PCR. Amplification of the CDR3 region of rearranged TCR beta genes was performed with a multiplex PCR assay on genomic DNA. The amplified TCR beta libraries were sequenced on the Illumina HiSeq System as 87-base-pair reads. The authors processed their data as follows. A later analysis tallied tens of millions of unique TCR beta chains across the 666 repertoires, and some 10 million of those chains were shared by two or more donors. A nearest-neighbor algorithm error-corrected the raw reads and collapsed the reads into unique sequences, merging closely related sequences to remove PCR and sequencing errors. CDR3 sequences were aligned to IMGT reference sequences to assign V, D and J gene segments. For a sequence to be retained, a match of at least six nucleotides to both a V gene segment and a J gene segment was required. Rearrangements were called productive when the CDR3 lacked stop codons and stayed in frame with V and J; all others were non-productive. CDR3 was defined according to IMGT convention as the region running from the second conserved V-encoded cysteine to the conserved J-encoded phenylalanine. In an earlier analysis of more than 550 of the donors, sequences lacking an unambiguous match to a single V gene segment were excluded. In an earlier analysis of 587 of the donors, a V segment was called functional when productive rearrangements were above 56.7%, and segregating when the standard deviation between donors exceeded 5%. To diagnose cytomegalovirus status from the catalog of TCR beta chain sequences, a statistical classification framework was built. In a later analysis, TCR nucleotide sequences were compared against IMGT/GENE-DB human TR gene sequences so that V and J genes could be assigned. The TCRdist pipeline was used in a later analysis to assign CDR3 sequences and most-parsimonious VDJ recombination scenarios. In a later analysis, each TCR beta chain was defined by its CDR3 amino acid sequence together with its V-gene family, and reads lacking a unique V-gene family were excluded. A later analysis removed roughly 590 highly shared, low-generation-probability nucleotide sequences to deal with suspected cross-contamination and a sequencing artifact. A later analysis calculated a clonal expansion index for each public chain from normalized within-repertoire ranks of inferred template counts. A later analysis computed generation probabilities with a VDJ recombination model fitted to out-of-frame rearrangements, and checked the results against IGoR. In a later analysis, TCR-TCR, TCR-HLA and TCR-CMV co-occurrence was scored with hypergeometric tests, and a repertoire-size bias correction was applied to TCR pairs. False discovery rates were estimated in a later analysis by permuting HLA or CMV assignments 20 times. A later analysis grouped co-occurring TCRs with DBSCAN, adding TCRdist sequence similarity when clustering within HLA-allele-positive subsets. For co-occurrence clustering, repertoires with fewer than 30,000 or more than 120,000 public chains were excluded, along with 5 or 6 repertoires with anomalous nucleotide sharing. Imported from immuneACCESS, the table was reduced by TCRdb to in-frame sequences with V and J called. These copies leave out some clones; in studies compared against another copy, an unresolved V gene accounts for under half, and the cause of the remainder is not known. The D gene and trimming were derived from the DNA, and the V and J assignments and clone size from that table. For this sample there are 150,000 to 200,000 clones; about 85% appear just once. The top ten clonotypes cover around 1.4% of the sample.

A note on this clone: Its binding antigen is unknown. No base-level quality is on record; no much larger clone is a single base apart.

The sequenced sample was PBMCs. The sequence came from a woman between 45 and 60 years old in good health and CMV-seronegative.

The DNA sequence follows: TGTGCCAGCAGTGGGACTAGCGGACTTACCTCCTCCTACGAGCAGTACTTC. This gives the protein CASSGTSGLTSSYEQYF. The chain is assembled from TRBV2 and TRBJ2-7, with 10 bases aligning to TRBD2. Based on the germline V gene, the CDR1 and CDR2 sequences are SNHLY and FYNNEI. Including cysteine and phenylalanine, the CDR3 has 17 amino acids. This entry keeps only the CDR3 DNA: 51 bases, framed from base 1. V has 4 bases trimmed and J has 0 bases trimmed; junction bases matching no gene number 9. With the portions outside the CDR3 filled from the reference TRBV2 and TRBJ2-7 genes, the complete variable region becomes EPEVTQTPSHQVTQMGQEVILRCVPISNHLYFYWYRQILGQKVEFLVSFYNNEISEKSEIFDDQFSVERPDGSNFTLKIRSTKLEDSAMYFCASSGTSGLTSSYEQYFGPGTRLTVT.